These T cell receptor beta chains were read from a single sample in a study of OX40 agonist ivuxolimab in advanced cancers. The data were produced by immunoSEQ multiplex PCR, yet TCRdb's version contains in-frame clones alone and is incomplete. The data show tens of thousands of clones, with approximately 92% seen just once and 30% to 40% held by the top ten. This material consisted of CD4+ or CD8+ T cells sorted from blood, taken in a trial of the OX40 agonist ivuxolimab. The receptors shown here come from an adult with an advanced solid tumor such as melanoma, head and neck, liver or kidney cancer. Each CDR3 is given with its conserved first and last residue. The order of the fields is D gene, J gene, V gene, clone size, CDR3 protein, CDR3 DNA. A D gene is named only where the DNA matches it firmly. Size is stated for part of the rows, as once, few or many counts, or as a class when the clone is expanded.

TRBD1	TRBJ1-1	TRBV27	NA	CASRIQGAAKMLPTFF	TGTGCCAGCAGAATACAGGGGGCGGCGAAAATGCTTCCGACTTTCTTT
NA	TRBJ1-1	TRBV5-1	NA	CASSFRLNTEAFF	TGCGCCAGCAGCTTTCGGCTGAACACTGAAGCTTTCTTT
NA	TRBJ2-1	TRBV28	NA	CASSLSSDSYNEQFF	TGTGCCAGCAGTTTATCCTCGGACAGCTACAATGAGCAGTTCTTC
NA	TRBJ1-1	TRBV29-1	NA	CSVRVNTEAFF	TGCAGCGTTAGAGTTAACACTGAAGCTTTCTTT
NA	TRBJ2-1	TRBV19	few	CASSIGQINEQFF	TGTGCCAGTAGTATTGGTCAGATCAATGAGCAGTTCTTC
NA	TRBJ1-5	TRBV28	NA	CASNVQINQPQHF	TGTGCCAGCAACGTACAGATTAATCAGCCCCAGCATTTT
TRBD1	TRBJ2-7	TRBV27	NA	CASSRQGHYEQYF	TGTGCCAGCAGCCGACAGGGCCACTACGAGCAGTACTTC
TRBD2	TRBJ2-5	TRBV19	NA	CASSIGPSGRYETQYF	TGTGCCAGTAGTATAGGCCCCAGCGGGAGATACGAGACCCAGTACTTC
TRBD1	TRBJ2-7	TRBV9	NA	CASSRTGASYEQYF	TGTGCCAGCAGTCGGACAGGCGCGTCCTACGAGCAGTACTTC
NA	TRBJ2-5	TRBV10-3	NA	CAISDLMGGGTQETQYF	TGTGCCATCAGTGATCTTATGGGAGGGGGTACCCAAGAGACCCAGTACTTC
TRBD1	TRBJ1-2	TRBV29-1	NA	CSALPGQGGGYTF	TGCAGCGCCCTTCCGGGACAGGGGGGGGGCTACACCTTC
TRBD1	TRBJ2-1	TRBV4-3	NA	CASSQDWAGGQSYNEQFF	TGCGCCAGCAGCCAAGATTGGGCAGGGGGTCAGTCCTACAATGAGCAGTTCTTC
NA	TRBJ2-7	TRBV11-2	NA	CASSLGTYEQYF	TGTGCCAGCAGCTTAGGCACCTACGAGCAGTACTTC
TRBD2	TRBJ2-7	TRBV4-2	NA	CASRPAGAYEQYF	TGTGCCAGCAGGCCGGCGGGAGCCTACGAGCAGTACTTC
NA	TRBJ2-7	TRBV27	NA	CASSSLGGGGSPYEQYF	TGTGCCAGCAGTTCCCTCGGGGGTGGAGGGAGCCCCTACGAGCAGTACTTC
NA	TRBJ2-7	TRBV9	NA	CASSVGGAITYEQYF	TGTGCCAGCAGCGTAGGAGGGGCGATCACCTACGAGCAGTACTTC
NA	TRBJ2-7	TRBV28	NA	CASSSPRFRPTSEQYF	TGTGCCAGCAGTTCCCCGAGGTTTAGGCCGACGAGTGAGCAGTACTTC
NA	TRBJ1-2	TRBV25-1	NA	CASSEWESFNYGYTF	TGTGCCAGCAGTGAATGGGAAAGTTTTAACTATGGCTACACCTTC
NA	TRBJ1-2	TRBV5-6	few	CASSLVPQPTYGYTF	TGTGCCAGCAGCTTGGTGCCGCAGCCGACCTATGGCTACACCTTC
TRBD2	TRBJ2-3	TRBV6-5	NA	CASLAGDTQYF	TGTGCCAGTCTAGCGGGAGATACGCAGTATTTT
NA	TRBJ2-7	TRBV7-8	NA	CASSPFGSGPYEQYF	TGTGCCAGCAGCCCCTTTGGGAGCGGCCCCTACGAGCAGTACTTC
NA	TRBJ2-7	TRBV19	NA	CASKRRAEIYEQYF	TGTGCCAGTAAACGGAGGGCGGAGATCTACGAGCAGTACTTC
NA	TRBJ1-2	TRBV28	NA	CASSGDSGPLYGYTF	TGTGCCAGCAGTGGCGATTCGGGACCCTTATATGGCTACACCTTC
NA	TRBJ2-3	TRBV28	NA	CASSLDANERRGIIGTTDTQYF	TGTGCCAGCAGTTTAGACGCGAATGAGAGGAGGGGGATTATAGGGACCACAGATACGCAGTATTTT
NA	TRBJ1-2	TRBV7-8	NA	CASSFNSAANYGYTF	TGTGCCAGCAGCTTTAACTCTGCGGCCAACTATGGCTACACCTTC
NA	TRBJ2-7	TRBV16	NA	CASSQWGDGSSYEQYF	TGTGCCAGCAGCCAATGGGGGGACGGGAGCTCCTACGAGCAGTACTTC